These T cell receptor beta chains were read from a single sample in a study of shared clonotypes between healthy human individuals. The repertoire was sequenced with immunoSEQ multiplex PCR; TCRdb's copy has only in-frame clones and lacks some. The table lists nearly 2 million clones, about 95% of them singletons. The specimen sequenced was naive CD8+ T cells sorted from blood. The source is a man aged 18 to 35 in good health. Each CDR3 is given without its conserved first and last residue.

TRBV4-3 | ASSAFETSGRATDTQY
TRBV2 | ASSGQGSYSPLH
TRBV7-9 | ASSHRDFPYEQY
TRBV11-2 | ASSLEGQPQH
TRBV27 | ASSPGTANSPLH
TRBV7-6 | ASSLESGRGETQY
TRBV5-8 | ASSLEENTEAF
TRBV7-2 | ASSASQGGNTEAF
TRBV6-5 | ASTELAGGGETQY
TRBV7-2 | ASSPGLAVYEQY
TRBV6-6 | ASSYSTGRGLTQY
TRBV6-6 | ASSYVGTGIDEQY
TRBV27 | ASWTGFDEQF
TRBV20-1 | SADYNEQF
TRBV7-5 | ASSQILQGARTDTQY
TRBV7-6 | ASSLGGQGRYT
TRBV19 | ATNRGTRDEQF
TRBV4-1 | ASRLGLASADTQY
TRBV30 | AWNIAGFTDTQY
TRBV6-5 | ASSYSGGQVAYEQY
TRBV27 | ASSLRGKRYEQY
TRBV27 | ASSLKGRGYEQY
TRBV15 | ATSRDPPGGESNEKLF
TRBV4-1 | ASSQEDGYQPQH
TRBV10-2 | ASSEISSGEQF
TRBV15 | ATSRLPGTGAYEQY
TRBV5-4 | ASSWTGVDTEAF
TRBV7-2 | ASSFSRLGYMSEQF
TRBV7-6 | ASSFLDTGELF
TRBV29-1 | SVGVGTEAF
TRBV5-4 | ASSLWEVSSNTGELF
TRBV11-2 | ASSLVYRTPAEQY
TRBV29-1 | SVEDQEHHGYT
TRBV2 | PSKPAENLNEQF
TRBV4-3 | ASSQDRGRYNEQF
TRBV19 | ASNLGGGIDEQY
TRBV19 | ASSPRQVSTLGEQY
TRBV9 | ASIRWAYEQY
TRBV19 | ASSMAGRTERQPQH
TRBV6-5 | ASSYSEVSTDTQY
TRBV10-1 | ASSEDIADTQY
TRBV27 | ASSPTGGEQY
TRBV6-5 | ASSYSEGAIYGYT
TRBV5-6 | ASGTSGSSDTQY
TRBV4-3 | ASSQDLGSYEQY
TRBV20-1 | SATPALEAF
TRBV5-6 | ASSQIGPPEQY
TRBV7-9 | ASSLAGQGNQPQH
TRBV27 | ASSSLQTGGPTNEQF
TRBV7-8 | ASSLALGGEQF
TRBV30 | AWSVLTSGTETQY
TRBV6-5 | ASRKTGDGYT
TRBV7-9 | ASGPLLQETQY
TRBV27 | ASSILWTSGAYNEQF